Listed below are T cell receptor beta chains from one sample, sequenced in a study of CD8 T cell repertoires and HIV-1 epitope variants. These receptors' antigens are unknown. Method: immunoSEQ multiplex PCR; TCRdb's copy keeps in-frame clones and lacks some. The sample contains about 5,500 clones, around 72% of which appear only once. The sample taken for sequencing was cultured CD8+ T cells derived from PBMCs. The source of these receptors is a male donor with HIV. Each CDR3 is given with its conserved first and last residue. Each record gives: clone size, D gene, V gene, J gene, CDR3 protein, CDR3 DNA. The D gene is left open where the match is weak. The size entry is marked missing in some rows and otherwise reads once, few, many or a size class.

clone_size: few
d_call: -
v_call: TRBV6-1
j_call: TRBJ2-7
cdr3_aa: CASHNTQVTYEQYF
cdr3_nt: TGTGCCAGCCATAACACACAGGTTACCTACGAGCAGTACTTC

clone_size: -
d_call: TRBD1
v_call: TRBV7-2
j_call: TRBJ2-6
cdr3_aa: CASSQGRRTGGFTF
cdr3_nt: TGTGCCAGCAGCCAAGGTCGGCGGACAGGGGGGTTTACTTTC

clone_size: -
d_call: TRBD2
v_call: TRBV28
j_call: TRBJ2-7
cdr3_aa: CASSPLTSGRSYEQYF
cdr3_nt: TGTGCCAGCAGTCCGTTGACTAGCGGGCGTTCCTACGAGCAGTACTTC

clone_size: -
d_call: TRBD1
v_call: TRBV30
j_call: TRBJ1-2
cdr3_aa: CAWSLTGGDYGYTF
cdr3_nt: TGTGCCTGGAGTCTGACAGGGGGTGACTATGGCTACACCTTC

clone_size: few
d_call: TRBD1
v_call: TRBV19
j_call: TRBJ2-2
cdr3_aa: CASRAGTESGELFF
cdr3_nt: TGTGCCAGTAGGGCAGGGACAGAGTCCGGGGAGCTGTTTTTT

clone_size: -
d_call: -
v_call: TRBV11-3
j_call: TRBJ2-5
cdr3_aa: CASSPTMGIETQYF
cdr3_nt: TGTGCCAGCAGCCCAACCATGGGGATAGAGACCCAGTACTTC

clone_size: -
d_call: -
v_call: TRBV5-6
j_call: TRBJ1-3
cdr3_aa: CASSFRRGYSGNTIYF
cdr3_nt: TGTGCCAGCAGCTTCCGTAGGGGGTACTCTGGAAACACCATATATTTT

clone_size: large
d_call: TRBD1
v_call: TRBV19
j_call: TRBJ1-5
cdr3_aa: CASTPDRLSNQPQHF
cdr3_nt: TGTGCCAGTACCCCGGACAGGTTAAGCAATCAGCCCCAGCATTTT

clone_size: once
d_call: -
v_call: TRBV5-6
j_call: TRBJ2-1
cdr3_aa: CASSFNLDGYEQFF
cdr3_nt: TGTGCCAGCAGCTTTAACCTCGACGGCTATGAGCAGTTCTTC

clone_size: few
d_call: TRBD1
v_call: TRBV5-8
j_call: TRBJ1-2
cdr3_aa: CASSLGQGIPYGYTF
cdr3_nt: TGTGCCAGCAGCCTGGGACAGGGAATTCCTTATGGCTACACCTTC

clone_size: -
d_call: -
v_call: TRBV4-3
j_call: TRBJ1-1
cdr3_aa: CASSQDPKNTEAFF
cdr3_nt: TGCGCCAGCAGCCAAGATCCGAAGAACACTGAAGCTTTCTTT

clone_size: -
d_call: -
v_call: TRBV4-3
j_call: TRBJ1-2
cdr3_aa: CASSQDGTYGYTF
cdr3_nt: TGCGCCAGCAGCCAAGATGGGACCTATGGCTACACCTTC

clone_size: -
d_call: TRBD2
v_call: TRBV6-1
j_call: TRBJ2-7
cdr3_aa: CASSLLAGGPGEQYF
cdr3_nt: TGTGCCAGCAGTCTACTAGCGGGAGGGCCGGGCGAGCAGTACTTC

clone_size: -
d_call: -
v_call: TRBV28
j_call: TRBJ1-6
cdr3_aa: CASSLRGADNSPLHF
cdr3_nt: TGTGCCAGCAGCTTACGGGGGGCGGATAATTCACCCCTCCACTTT

clone_size: few
d_call: -
v_call: TRBV5-8
j_call: TRBJ1-3
cdr3_aa: CASSFGRDPGNTIYF
cdr3_nt: TGTGCCAGCAGCTTCGGACGGGACCCTGGAAACACCATATATTTT

clone_size: -
d_call: TRBD1
v_call: TRBV28
j_call: TRBJ2-4
cdr3_aa: CASASGTGDKNIQYF
cdr3_nt: TGTGCCAGCGCGTCCGGGACAGGGGATAAAAACATTCAGTACTTC